One sample yielded the 3 T cell receptor beta chains listed below, sequenced in a study of shared clonotypes between healthy human individuals. The naive CD8 subset, CD45RO-negative cells positively selected for CCR7, excluded terminally differentiated effector memory CD45RA+ cells. Clones were read by immunoSEQ multiplex PCR, and TCRdb kept only the in-frame ones, dropping some. In the table there are millions of clones, about 93% of which are singletons. Specimen: naive CD8+ T cells from PBMCs. The receptors were sampled from a man younger than 30 in good health. Some clones in this sample may be carry-over from other donors' samples.

This sequence joins TRBV10-2 and TRBJ2-3; D unresolved. The CDR3 has 11 residues. Deletions cut 8 bases from V and 2 bases from J, with 5 bases between. Germline V CDR1 and CDR2: WSHSY, SAAADI. In nucleotides, the CDR3 is TGCGCCAGCTTATTCACAGATACGCAGTATTTT. Protein sequence: CASLFTDTQYF.

This clone was seen once. The gene calls are TRBV5-5 and TRBJ2-7; 8 positions agree with TRBD1. Germline trimming cut 4 bases from V and 2 bases from J; bases unmatched to any gene: 2. CDR3 length: 13 amino acids. Germline CDR1 and CDR2: SGHKS and YYEKEE (reference sequence). The CDR3 nucleotides are TGTGCCAGCAGCCAGGACAGGGCCTACGAGCAGTACTTC. It yields the protein CASSQDRAYEQYF.

The chain uses TRBV9 and TRBJ2-3; perhaps D is TRBD1 or TRBD2 (5 bases each). The ends were cut back, 4 bases at V and 5 bases at J, with 23 bases in the middle. Germline CDR1 is SGDLS and CDR2 is YYNGEE. This CDR3 is built from 17 residues. Here the CDR3 reads CASSPTRTTHAGDTQYF. DNA for the CDR3: TGTGCCAGCAGCCCCACCCGGACAACCCACGCGGGAGATACGCAGTATTTT.